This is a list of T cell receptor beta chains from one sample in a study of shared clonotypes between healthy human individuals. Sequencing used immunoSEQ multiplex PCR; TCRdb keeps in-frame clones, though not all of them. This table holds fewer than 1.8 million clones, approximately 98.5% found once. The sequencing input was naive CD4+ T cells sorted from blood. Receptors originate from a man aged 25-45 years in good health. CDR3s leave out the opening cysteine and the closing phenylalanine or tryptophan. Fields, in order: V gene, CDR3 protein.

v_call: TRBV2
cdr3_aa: ASSGPRTGGRETQY

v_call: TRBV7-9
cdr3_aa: ASSLGPQGRGAKNIQY

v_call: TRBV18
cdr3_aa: ASSPFRSENNEQF

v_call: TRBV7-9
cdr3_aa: ASSFQVNQPQH

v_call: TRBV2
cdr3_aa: ASSVVLMNTEAF

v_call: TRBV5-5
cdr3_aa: ASSTGQSYGYT

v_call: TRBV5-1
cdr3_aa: ASSAGMLAGASQETQY

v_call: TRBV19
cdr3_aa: ASSIHGTDEQF

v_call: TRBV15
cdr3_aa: ATSPRGETQY

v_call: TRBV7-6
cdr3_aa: ASSLAIGTPDQY

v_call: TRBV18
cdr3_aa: ASSPRQRANTGELF

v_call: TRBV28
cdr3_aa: ASTGKTVSGNTIY

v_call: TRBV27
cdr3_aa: ASRTSGSSTGELF

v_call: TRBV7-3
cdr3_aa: ASSSAGVGEQY

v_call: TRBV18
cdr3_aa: ASSPPGGNEQF

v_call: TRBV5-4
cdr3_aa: ASSLRASGSIYEQY

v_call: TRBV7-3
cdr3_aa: ASSLNTPDRFFGGTTQY

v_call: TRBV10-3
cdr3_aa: ATVDSRRDYNEQF

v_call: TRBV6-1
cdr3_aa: ASSEVLAGNSYEQY

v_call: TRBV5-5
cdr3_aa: ASSFGPLDTYEQY

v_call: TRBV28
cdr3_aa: ASSLGNWANVLT

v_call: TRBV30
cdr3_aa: AWSVLGGPGQGAF

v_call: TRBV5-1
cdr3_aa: ASADRVGEKLF

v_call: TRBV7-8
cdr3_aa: ASTAGQFSGNTIY

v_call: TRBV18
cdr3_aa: ASSPGTGPEKLF

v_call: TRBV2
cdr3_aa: ASSVGSTDTQY

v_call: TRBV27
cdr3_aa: ASRFLLAGDYNEQF

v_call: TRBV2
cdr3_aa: ASSERTYQGYT

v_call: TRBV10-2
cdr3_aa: ASSESERYTQY

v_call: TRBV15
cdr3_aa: ATSRDQTGLTGELF

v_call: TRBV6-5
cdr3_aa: ASRWQGDTEAF

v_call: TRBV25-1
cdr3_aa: ASSLLGSSTDTQY

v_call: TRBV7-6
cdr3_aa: ASSPGPTAQH

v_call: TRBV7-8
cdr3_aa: ASSLGTGGTNNYGYT

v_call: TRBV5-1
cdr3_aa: ASGIGGNTYEQY

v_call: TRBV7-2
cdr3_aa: ASSFHGAFGYT

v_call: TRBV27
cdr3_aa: ATTWGSYNEQF

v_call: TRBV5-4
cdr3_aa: ASSPDRSRNTGELF

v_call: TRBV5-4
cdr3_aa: ASSSSIAGGLLREQF

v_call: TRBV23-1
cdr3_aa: ARTQTGEEALNYNEQF

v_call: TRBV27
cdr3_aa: ASSLGVGMKKLF

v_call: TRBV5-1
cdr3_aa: ASSLGLAGDEGNEQY

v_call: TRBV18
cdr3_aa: ASSPADTQY

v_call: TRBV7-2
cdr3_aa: ASSVGQGWTEAF

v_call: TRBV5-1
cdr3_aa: ASSSGTSGSTGELF

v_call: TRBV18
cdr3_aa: ASSPGTGGLGYT